This TCR beta chain was identified during a study of OX40 agonist ivuxolimab in advanced cancers. Repertoires were generated with immunoSEQ multiplex PCR, while TCRdb's copy carries only in-frame clones and drops some. Of approximately 81,000 clones detected, roughly 80% appear once; the ten largest clones hold approximately 4.6%. The CDR3 spans 14 residues. Trimming left V 0 bases short and J 10 bases short, with 10 bases between. Germline V gene data show CDR1 as LNHDA and CDR2 as SQIVND (reference sequence). The clonotype comes from an adult with an advanced solid tumor such as melanoma, head and neck, liver or kidney cancer. Specimen: CD4+ or CD8+ T cells sorted from blood, collected in a trial of the OX40 agonist ivuxolimab. This chain links TRBV19 with TRBJ1-6, with D unclear. CDR3 amino acids: CASSIEGLGSPLHF. The CDR3 bases are TGTGCCAGTAGTATAGAAGGGTTGGGGTCACCCCTCCACTTT.